A selection of T cell receptor beta chains follows, all from one sample in a study of brain T cells in children with intractable seizures. Data came from immunoSEQ multiplex PCR; TCRdb stores just in-frame clones and leaves some out. Found here are under 400,000 clones, approximately 93% of them singletons; the top ten hold 5% to 7%. The sample was peripheral blood, taken 4 to 5 months after surgery. Receptor source: a boy under three years old with tuberous sclerosis and intractable seizures. CDR3s include the opening cysteine and the closing phenylalanine or tryptophan. The D gene is left open where the match is weak. Expanded clones get a size class; other rows say once, few or many, or leave the size out.

V gene,J gene,clone size,D gene,CDR3 protein,CDR3 DNA
TRBV25-1,TRBJ2-7,once,TRBD2,CASSARLAGEYEQYF,TGTGCCAGCAGTGCGCGACTAGCGGGGGAGTACGAGCAGTACTTC
TRBV4-2,TRBJ1-1,few,TRBD1,CASSPGQGGTEAFF,TGTGCCAGCAGCCCGGGACAGGGAGGCACTGAAGCTTTCTTT
TRBV5-1,TRBJ2-7,NA,NA,CASSLVRRDEQYF,TGCGCCAGCAGCTTGGTGCGGCGGGACGAGCAGTACTTC
TRBV30,TRBJ1-5,once,NA,CAWSSINQPQHF,TGTGCCTGGAGTTCGATTAATCAGCCCCAGCATTTT
TRBV10-3,TRBJ2-2,NA,TRBD1,CAGRGLTGELFF,TGTGCGGGCAGGGGGCTCACCGGGGAGCTGTTTTTT
TRBV5-4,TRBJ2-1,NA,TRBD2,CASSLELAGLDEQFF,TGTGCCAGCAGCTTGGAACTAGCGGGACTCGATGAGCAGTTCTTC
TRBV6-4,TRBJ2-1,NA,NA,CASSPSSRGSVEQFF,TGTGCCAGCAGTCCCTCTAGTAGGGGATCGGTTGAGCAGTTCTTC
TRBV7-9,TRBJ2-1,once,NA,CASSQPLFSYNEQFF,TGTGCCAGCAGCCAACCCCTCTTCTCCTACAATGAGCAGTTCTTC
TRBV18,TRBJ2-3,NA,TRBD2,CASSPNLPGLAGLDTQYF,TGTGCCAGCTCACCAAATTTGCCGGGACTAGCGGGGTTGGATACGCAGTATTTT
TRBV9,TRBJ1-1,once,NA,CASSGRQTGSVTEAFF,TGTGCCAGCAGCGGCCGCCAGACAGGATCGGTAACTGAAGCTTTCTTT
TRBV27,TRBJ2-3,many,NA,CASSFFRSCHTYTQYF,TGTGCCAGCAGTTTCTTTAGGTCGTGCCACACTTATACGCAGTATTTT
TRBV5-1,TRBJ2-5,NA,NA,CASGLEETQYF,TGCGCCAGCGGCCTGGAAGAGACCCAGTACTTC
TRBV7-9,TRBJ1-1,NA,NA,CASSADELNTEAFF,TGTGCCAGCAGCGCAGACGAGCTGAACACTGAAGCTTTCTTT
TRBV3-1/TRBV3-2,TRBJ1-2,NA,NA,CASSQSPNSYGYTF,TGTGCCAGCAGCCAATCCCCGAACTCCTATGGCTACACCTTC
TRBV7-2,TRBJ2-7,once,TRBD2,CASSLGLAGPVGQYF,TGTGCCAGCAGCTTAGGTCTAGCGGGGCCCGTTGGGCAGTACTTC
TRBV25-1,TRBJ2-7,NA,TRBD1,CASSANRGLTQYF,TGTGCCAGCAGTGCGAACAGGGGGCTCACGCAGTACTTC
TRBV11-2,TRBJ2-7,NA,TRBD1,CASSALTGDPYEQYF,TGTGCCAGCAGCGCGCTGACAGGGGACCCCTACGAGCAGTACTTC
TRBV9,TRBJ2-1,NA,NA,CASSSSQGKGVHEQFF,TGTGCCAGCAGCTCATCTCAGGGTAAGGGGGTTCATGAGCAGTTCTTC
TRBV11-2,TRBJ2-2,NA,NA,CASSLGVYSGELFF,TGTGCCAGCAGCTTAGGGGTCTATTCCGGGGAGCTGTTTTTT
TRBV4-2,TRBJ1-1,NA,NA,CASSQGLGTPNTEAFF,TGTGCCAGCAGCCAAGGTTTAGGGACCCCGAACACTGAAGCTTTCTTT
TRBV19,TRBJ1-4,NA,TRBD1,CASTNRGRLFF,TGTGCCAGTACTAACAGGGGGCGACTGTTTTTT
TRBV6-6,TRBJ2-3,NA,TRBD2,CASSLFSSGRISFDTQYF,TGTGCCAGCAGTCTCTTTTCTAGCGGGAGGATTTCCTTCGATACGCAGTATTTT
TRBV7-2,TRBJ1-6,NA,TRBD1,CASSLVQGHNSPLHF,TGTGCCAGCAGCTTAGTACAGGGGCATAATTCACCCCTCCACTTT